This T cell receptor (beta chain) is drawn from a study of T-cell reconstitution after alpha-beta-depleted transplantation in children. Study results and caveats: When one year had passed after transplant, most T-cell counts and diversity came from newly produced T cells.

Molecular barcoding with unique molecular identifiers was used for the TCRbeta library. TCRdb passed the PCR reads through MiXCR, listing each CDR3 protein once. The sample records under 850,000 distinct CDR3 sequences, over 10% being singletons. Comment on this clonotype: Its antigen is still unknown.

The V and J ends lost 3 bases and 5 bases, in that order; junction bases with no gene match: 7. CDR1 and CDR2 (germline): SEHNR, FQNEAQ (reference sequence). The CDR3 spans 15 residues. Source: PBMCs, taken before TCRalphabeta/CD19-depleted stem cell transplant. The chain uses TRBV7-9 and TRBJ2-1; 7 positions agree with TRBD2. This sequence was found in a girl aged 2 to 10 with congenital amegakaryocytic thrombocytopenia, due to receive a stem cell transplant. CDR3 sequence: CASSLVGEGDNEQFF. CDR3 nucleotide sequence: TGTGCCAGCAGCTTGGTGGGGGAGGGCGACAATGAGCAGTTCTTC.